This TCR beta chain was sequenced during a study of technical replicates of blood from a few donors. Profiled with immunoSEQ multiplex PCR; TCRdb holds only in-frame clones, not every one. The repertoire holds 80,000 to 95,000 clones, with 85% to 95% as singletons. The germline CDR1 and CDR2 sequences are SGHTA and FQGNSA. The CDR3 runs to 15 residues. The V gene lost 5 bases and the J gene lost 4 bases, with 15 bases spanning the gap. The V and J genes are TRBV7-2 and TRBJ1-5, with D unresolved. This TCR derives from a human donor in good health. Sequencing was done on a sample of T cells isolated from PBMCs. The chain's CDR3 is CASSQTADRNQPQHF. The CDR3 nucleotides are TGTGCCAGCAGCCAAACCGCAGATCGTAATCAGCCCCAGCATTTT.